Listed below are T cell receptor beta chains from one sample, sequenced in a study of T cell changes during pregnancy in multiple sclerosis. Measured with immunoSEQ multiplex PCR; TCRdb has only the in-frame clones, and not every one. This table has 33,000 or so clones, nearly 90% appearing once. The starting material was CD8+ T cells from peripheral blood mononuclear cells, obtained in the third trimester of pregnancy. The receptors shown here come from a female donor with multiple sclerosis, enrolled in a pregnancy study. The CDR3 runs from the conserved cysteine through the conserved F or W. The D gene is left open where the match is weak. For some rows the clone size is stated as once, few or many, or as a class when expanded; others skip it.

D,size,J,V,CDR3,DNA
TRBD1,-,TRBJ1-1,TRBV5-1,CASSARQGVNTEAFF,TGCGCCAGCAGCGCTAGACAGGGGGTGAACACTGAAGCTTTCTTT
TRBD2,-,TRBJ2-3,TRBV29-1,CSATSGTNTDTQYF,TGCAGCGCTACTAGCGGGACGAACACAGATACGCAGTATTTT
-,-,TRBJ2-7,TRBV9,CASSVAGDTSYEQYF,TGTGCCAGCAGCGTAGCCGGGGACACCTCCTACGAGCAGTACTTC
-,-,TRBJ1-2,TRBV7-9,CASSFSQGAANYGYTF,TGTGCCAGCAGCTTTTCACAGGGAGCAGCTAACTATGGCTACACCTTC
-,-,TRBJ2-7,TRBV5-1,CASSLGGYNEQYF,TGCGCCAGCAGCTTGGGAGGGTATAACGAGCAGTACTTC
-,-,TRBJ2-7,TRBV15,CATSSGQRVGEQYF,TGTGCCACCAGCAGTGGACAGCGCGTAGGAGAGCAGTACTTC
-,-,TRBJ1-2,TRBV6-5,CASSYSALRNYGYTF,TGTGCCAGCAGTTACTCGGCCCTCCGTAACTATGGCTACACCTTC
TRBD1,-,TRBJ1-2,TRBV7-9,CASRDRDDGYTF,TGTGCCAGCCGCGACAGGGATGATGGCTACACCTTC
-,-,TRBJ2-3,TRBV5-1,CASSAGGKNGTDTQYF,TGCGCCAGCAGCGCGGGCGGAAAGAATGGCACAGATACGCAGTATTTT
-,-,TRBJ2-1,TRBV7-6,CASSLGGANEQFF,TGTGCCAGCAGTCTTGGCGGGGCCAATGAGCAGTTCTTC
-,-,TRBJ1-1,TRBV11-2,CASSLITRGARTEAFF,TGTGCCAGCAGCTTAATCACCCGGGGGGCGCGCACTGAAGCTTTCTTT
TRBD1,once,TRBJ2-3,TRBV6-5,CASSSRDRGVDTQYF,TGTGCCAGCAGTTCAAGGGACAGGGGAGTGGATACGCAGTATTTT
TRBD2,-,TRBJ2-5,TRBV7-9,CASSLLAGGLETQYF,TGTGCCAGCAGCTTACTAGCGGGGGGGCTGGAGACCCAGTACTTC
TRBD2,-,TRBJ2-7,TRBV2,CASSLAGASYEQYF,TGTGCCAGCAGCCTAGCGGGAGCTAGCTACGAGCAGTACTTC
TRBD2,-,TRBJ2-3,TRBV5-1,CASSPDSGDTDTQYF,TGCGCCAGCAGTCCCGATAGCGGGGACACAGATACGCAGTATTTT
TRBD2,-,TRBJ2-7,TRBV9,CASSDGGTTDEQYF,TGTGCCAGCAGCGATGGGGGGACTACCGACGAGCAGTACTTC
TRBD1,-,TRBJ1-1,TRBV7-8,CASSFPQGQGAGTEAFF,TGTGCCAGCAGCTTTCCCCAGGGACAGGGGGCCGGTACTGAAGCTTTCTTT
TRBD2,-,TRBJ2-5,TRBV5-1,CASSGYLAGVQTQYF,TGCGCCAGCAGCGGATACTTAGCGGGAGTACAGACCCAGTACTTC
-,medium-sized,TRBJ2-7,TRBV28,CASSPTSYEQYF,TGTGCCAGCAGTCCTACGAGCTACGAGCAGTACTTC
TRBD1,-,TRBJ2-1,TRBV27,CASSILQGTNEQFF,TGTGCCAGCAGCATTCTACAGGGGACCAATGAGCAGTTCTTC
TRBD2,-,TRBJ2-2,TRBV28,CASSFGRRGEELFF,TGTGCCAGCAGTTTCGGGCGACGGGGGGAGGAGCTGTTTTTT
-,once,TRBJ2-5,TRBV28,CASRWGGLGTQYF,TGTGCCAGCAGATGGGGGGGGCTGGGGACCCAGTACTTC
TRBD1,-,TRBJ1-5,TRBV27,CASRGTGGDQPQHF,TGTGCCAGCAGGGGGACAGGGGGCGATCAGCCCCAGCATTTT
-,once,TRBJ1-4,TRBV5-1,CASSLSLNEKLFF,TGCGCCAGCAGCCTCTCTCTTAATGAAAAACTGTTTTTT
TRBD1,-,TRBJ1-5,TRBV15,CATSRWTGENQPQHF,TGTGCCACCAGCAGATGGACAGGGGAAAATCAGCCCCAGCATTTT
TRBD1,-,TRBJ1-2,TRBV2,CASSVGDRGRGYTF,TGTGCCAGCAGTGTTGGGGACAGGGGACGAGGCTACACCTTC
TRBD2,once,TRBJ2-3,TRBV6-6,CASSRSGAGADTQYF,TGTGCCAGCAGCCGGAGCGGGGCAGGCGCAGATACGCAGTATTTT